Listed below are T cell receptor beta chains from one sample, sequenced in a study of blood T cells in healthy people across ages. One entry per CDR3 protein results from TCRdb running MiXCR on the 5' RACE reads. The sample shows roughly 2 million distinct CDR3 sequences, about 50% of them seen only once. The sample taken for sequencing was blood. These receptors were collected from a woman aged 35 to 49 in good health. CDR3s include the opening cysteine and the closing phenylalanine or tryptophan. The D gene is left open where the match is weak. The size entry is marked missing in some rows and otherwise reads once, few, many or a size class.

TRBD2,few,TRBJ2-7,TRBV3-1,TGTGCCAGCAGCCACCAAGCGGGGCTTTCCTACGAGCAGTACTTC,CASSHQAGLSYEQYF
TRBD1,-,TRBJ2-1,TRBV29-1,TGCAGCGTGGGACAGGGGGCGGTTGAGCAGTTCTTC,CSVGQGAVEQFF
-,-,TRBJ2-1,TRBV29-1,TGCAGCGTTGGGGGTGAGACAGGGACTTCTAATTACAATGAGCAGTTCTTC,CSVGGETGTSNYNEQFF
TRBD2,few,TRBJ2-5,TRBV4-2,TGTGCCAGCAGCCGAGGACTAGCGCTGGAGACCCAGTACTTC,CASSRGLALETQYF
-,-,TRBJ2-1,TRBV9,TGTGCCAGCAGCTCCCGGTTTACCAGCGGGTCCACAAGGGACAATGAGCAGTTCTTC,CASSSRFTSGSTRDNEQFF
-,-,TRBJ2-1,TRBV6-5,TGTGCCAGCAGTTACACCCGGACAGCTGAGGGATACTATGAGCAGTTCTTC,CASSYTRTAEGYYEQFF
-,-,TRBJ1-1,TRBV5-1,TGCGCCAGCAGCTTGTTTCATACCCCGGACCAAAACACTGAAGCTTTCTTT,CASSLFHTPDQNTEAFF
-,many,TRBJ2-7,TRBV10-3,TGTGCCATCAGTGAGTCGACTAGAGACAGGACCTCCTACGAGCAGTACTTC,CAISESTRDRTSYEQYF
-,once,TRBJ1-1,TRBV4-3,TGCGCCAGCAGCCAAGATGGGCAGACCCTTGACACTGAAGCTTTCTTT,CASSQDGQTLDTEAFF
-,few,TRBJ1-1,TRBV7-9,TGTGCCAGCAAACACGGGGGTTCAATGAACACTGAAGCTTTCTTT,CASKHGGSMNTEAFF
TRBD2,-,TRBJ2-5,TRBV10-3,TGTGCCACCGGGACTAGCGGGGGTCTCCAAGAGACCCAGTACTTC,CATGTSGGLQETQYF
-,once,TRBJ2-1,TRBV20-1,TGCAGTGCTAGGTCGCCAGGCGCCAATGAGCAGTTCTTC,CSARSPGANEQFF
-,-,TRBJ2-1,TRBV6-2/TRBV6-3,TGTGCCAGCAGTCACCTAGGACAGATCTACAATGAGCAGTTCTTC,CASSHLGQIYNEQFF
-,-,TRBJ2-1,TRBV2,TGTGCCAGCAGTGAAGCGCAAGGTATTATCGCTGAGTTCTTC,CASSEAQGIIAEFF
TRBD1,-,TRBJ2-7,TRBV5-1,TGCGCCAGCAGCTCATCCCCGACAGGGGGCGAAGGTCGCGAGCAGTACTTC,CASSSSPTGGEGREQYF
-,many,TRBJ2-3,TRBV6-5,TGTGCCAGCAGAAGGGGGGGGGGCACAGATACGCAGTATTTT,CASRRGGGTDTQYF
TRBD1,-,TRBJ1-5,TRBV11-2,TGTGCCAGCAGCCTGGGGCACAGGGGGGTGAATCAGCCCCAGCATTTT,CASSLGHRGVNQPQHF
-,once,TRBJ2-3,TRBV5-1,TGCGCCAGCAGCTCCCCTCCGGACAGTAGCACAGATACGCAGTATTTT,CASSSPPDSSTDTQYF
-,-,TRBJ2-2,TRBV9,TGTGCCAGCAGAGGGGGGGCGAACACCGGGGAGCTGTTTTTT,CASRGGANTGELFF
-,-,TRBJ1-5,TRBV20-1,TGCAGTGCTAGTCTCGGGGGCAATCAGCCCCAGCATTTT,CSASLGGNQPQHF
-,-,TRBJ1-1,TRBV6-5,TGTGCCAGCAGTTACTCCCAAGGTGGCACTGAAGCTTTCTTT,CASSYSQGGTEAFF
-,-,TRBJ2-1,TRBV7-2,TGTGCCAGCAGCTTGCCGGGACGAGCGGATCTGAATGAGCAGTTCTTC,CASSLPGRADLNEQFF
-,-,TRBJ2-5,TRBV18,TGTGCCAGCGCACCTTCGGGGGAGGTGCAGTACTTC,CASAPSGEVQYF
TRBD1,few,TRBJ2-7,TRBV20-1,TGCAGTGCTGGGACAGGGGTTAGCGAGCAGTACTTC,CSAGTGVSEQYF
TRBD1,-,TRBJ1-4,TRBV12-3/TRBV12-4,TGTGCCAGCAGTTCGCCACAGGGGGGGCGGGAAAAACTGTTTTTT,CASSSPQGGREKLFF
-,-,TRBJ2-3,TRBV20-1,TGCAGTGCTAGAGAGTCGTACACAGATACGCAGTATTTT,CSARESYTDTQYF
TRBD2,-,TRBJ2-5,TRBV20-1,TGCAGTGCTAGAGTCAGCGGGGGAGAGACCCAGTACTTC,CSARVSGGETQYF
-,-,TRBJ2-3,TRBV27,TGTGCCAGCAGTTTTTATGGATACAACACAGATACGCAGTATTTT,CASSFYGYNTDTQYF
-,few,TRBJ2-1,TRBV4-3,TGCGCCAGCAGCCAATCTCTGGGGAATGAGCAGTTCTTC,CASSQSLGNEQFF